These 26 T cell receptor beta chains were all obtained from the same sample, sequenced in a study of T cells expressing NK-cell markers. Using the 5' RACE reads, TCRdb records one entry per CDR3 protein without DNA. Its clone listing holds hundreds of thousands of distinct CDR3 sequences. The sequenced material came from blood T cells: a sorted CD56 or NKG2C T cell subset, CD4+ or CD8+ T cells, or bulk PBMC T cells (not recorded which). Every receptor here comes from a man aged 18 to 30 in good health.

V usage is TRBV7-8 and J usage is TRBJ2-1; TCRdb returns TRBD1, unconfirmable since there is no DNA. Germline-derived CDR1 and CDR2 are SGHVS and FQNEAQ. This CDR3 spans 16 amino acids. CDR3: CASSFEQGQGLNEQFF. Drawing the rest from reference TRBV7-8 and TRBJ2-1, the complete variable domain is GAGVSQSPRYKVAKRGQDVALRCDPISGHVSLFWYQQALGQGPEFLTYFQNEAQLDKSGLPSDRFFAERPEGSVSTLKIQRTQQEDSAVYLCASSFEQGQGLNEQFFGPGTRLTVL.

This rearrangement joins TRBV6-2 or TRBV6-3 to TRBJ2-5; TCRdb proposes TRBD2, but this gene call is untestable without DNA. Germline CDR1 reads MNHEY; CDR2 reads SVGEGT. CDR3 length: 14 residues. The chain's CDR3 is CASRMFLREETQYF.

The chain employs TRBV5-6 and TRBJ2-5; absent DNA, TCRdb's TRBD2 call cannot be checked. Germline V gene data show CDR1 as SGHDT and CDR2 as YYEEEE. The CDR3 covers 16 residues. CDR3: CASSLIFAGGAETQYF.

The chain has TRBV20-1 and TRBJ1-1; TCRdb names TRBD1, which stays unverified in the absence of DNA. Germline lookup yields CDR1 DFQATT and CDR2 SNEGSKA (reference sequence). The CDR3 runs 14 residues. The CDR3: CSATSGTTNTEAFF.

The chain joins TRBV3-1 to TRBJ1-2. CDR1 is LGHDT, CDR2 YNNKEL, per germline (reference sequence). There are 15 residues in the CDR3. This CDR3 is CASSQDGRANYGYTF.

The CDR3: CASQGAQETQYF. The chain uses TRBV2 and TRBJ2-5; TCRdb indicates TRBD1, and absent DNA this call remains unverified. This CDR3 region has 12 residues. Looked up from germline, CDR1 is SNHLY and CDR2 is FYNNEI.

V and J are TRBV11-1 and TRBJ2-7; absent DNA, TCRdb's TRBD1 call cannot be checked. The length of the CDR3 is 14 residues. Germline values: CDR1 SGHAT, CDR2 FQDESV (reference sequence). The CDR3 loop is CASRRRQTSYEQYF. The full variable domain, with the rest looked up from reference TRBV11-1 and TRBJ2-7, is EAEVAQSPRYKITEKSQAVAFWCDPISGHATLYWYRQILGQGPELLVQFQDESVVDDSQLPKDRFSAERLKGVDSTLKIQPAELGDSAMYLCASRRRQTSYEQYFGPGTRLTVT.

This chain connects TRBV11-2 to TRBJ2-7; as DNA is missing, the TRBD1 call by TCRdb cannot be tested. The V gene's germline CDR1 is SGHAT and CDR2 FQNNGV. The length of the CDR3 is 13 residues. This CDR3 is CASSPPGQGAQYF. Full variable domain (rest looked up from reference TRBV11-2 and TRBJ2-7): EAGVAQSPRYKIIEKRQSVAFWCNPISGHATLYWYQQILGQGPKLLIQFQNNGVVDDSQLPKDRFSAERLKGVDSTLKIQPAKLEDSAVYLCASSPPGQGAQYFGPGTRLTVT.

This chain uses TRBV29-1 with TRBJ2-3; the TCRdb call, TRBD1, lacks DNA for checking. Germline-derived CDR1 and CDR2 are SQVTM and ANQGSEA. The CDR3 consists of 14 residues. The CDR3 here is CSAPDITGTDTQYF.

V gene TRBV20-1 combines with J gene TRBJ2-3; with no DNA, the TCRdb D assignment of TRBD2 cannot be verified. This CDR3 is 16 amino acids long. CDR1 and CDR2 from the germline V gene are DFQATT and SNEGSKA (reference sequence). This chain's CDR3 is CSAPTLAYPSSDTQYF.

V is TRBV29-1 and J is TRBJ2-1; the TCRdb call, TRBD2, lacks DNA for checking. Germline CDR1 reads SQVTM; CDR2 reads ANQGSEA. The CDR3 has 14 residues. The CDR3 protein is CSAPSGRIGGEQFF.

The chain uses TRBV20-1 and TRBJ2-1; TCRdb selects TRBD2, and the lack of DNA leaves this call unchecked. CDR1 is DFQATT, CDR2 SNEGSKA, per germline (reference sequence). The CDR3 spans 19 residues. CDR3 residues: CSASIPAGGWLSSYNEQFF.

The chain joins TRBV28 to TRBJ2-1; TCRdb designates TRBD2, a call that cannot be tested without DNA. This CDR3 spans 12 amino acids. Germline V CDR1 and CDR2: MDHEN, SYDVKM. The CDR3 sequence: CASKTSVNEQFF.

This chain connects TRBV10-3 to TRBJ1-5; there is no DNA to check the TCRdb D call of TRBD1. CDR1 and CDR2 (germline): ENHRY, SYGVKD. This CDR3 has 15 amino acids. The CDR3: CAISRDKYSNQPQHF.

The chain couples TRBV9 to TRBJ1-5; the D call of TRBD1 rests on TCRdb alone, since no DNA is present to check it. Germline assignment: CDR1 SGDLS and CDR2 YYNGEE. The CDR3 spans 14 residues. The chain's CDR3 is CASSVGGGGQPQHF.

The rearrangement links TRBV29-1 to TRBJ2-1; TCRdb designates TRBD1, a call that cannot be tested without DNA. This CDR3 has 14 amino acids. Germline CDR1 SQVTM, CDR2 ANQGSEA. The CDR3 is CSVEEGGGSDEQFF.

J is TRBJ2-1 and V is TRBV7-2; the TCRdb D gene call, TRBD2, has no DNA to confirm it. CDR3 length: 15 amino acids. Germline CDR1 and CDR2: SGHTA and FQGNSA. The CDR3 reads CASSLTGRGYNEQFF.

This chain links TRBV12-3 or TRBV12-4 with TRBJ2-2. CDR3 size: 14 residues. CDR3 amino acids: CASSPGKLTGELFF.

The chain combines TRBV9 with TRBJ2-3; as DNA is missing, the TRBD2 call by TCRdb cannot be tested. Germline lookup yields CDR1 SGDLS and CDR2 YYNGEE. This CDR3 spans 16 amino acids. The CDR3 spells CASSVRSGRLPDTQYF.

The chain employs TRBV3-1 and TRBJ1-1; TCRdb's D gene call, TRBD1, goes unchecked for lack of DNA. CDR3 length: 15 amino acids. Germline CDR1 LGHDT, CDR2 YNNKEL (reference sequence). This chain's CDR3 is CASSQGPGRNTEAFF.

The chain uses TRBV4-3 and TRBJ2-3. The CDR3 is 16 amino acids. The germline V gene encodes CDR1 LGHNA and CDR2 YSLEER. The CDR3 here is CASSQQPGASTDTQYF.

The CDR3 loop reads CASSSTSGYNEQFF. The rearrangement links TRBV7-9 to TRBJ2-1; TCRdb outputs TRBD2, but without DNA this stays unchecked. Germline V gene data show CDR1 as SEHNR and CDR2 as FQNEAQ (reference sequence). This CDR3 region has 14 residues. Filled out from reference TRBV7-9 and TRBJ2-1, the complete variable domain reads DTGVSQNPRHKITKRGQNVTFRCDPISEHNRLYWYRQTLGQGPEFLTYFQNEAQLEKSRLLSDRFSAERPKGSFSTLEIQRTEQGDSAMYLCASSSTSGYNEQFFGPGTRLTVL.

CDR3 sequence: CASSKVSYNSPLHF. This chain links TRBV19 with TRBJ1-6. The CDR3 extends over 14 amino acids. Germline-derived CDR1 and CDR2 are LNHDA and SQIVND (reference sequence).

The chain has TRBV5-1 and TRBJ1-1. The CDR3 covers 15 residues. The germline V gene encodes CDR1 SGHRS and CDR2 YFSETQ. The chain's CDR3 is CASSNIQRGNTEAFF. The full variable domain, in which reference TRBV5-1 and TRBJ1-1 provide the parts outside the CDR3, is KAGVTQTPRYLIKTRGQQVTLSCSPISGHRSVSWYQQTPGQGLQFLFEYFSETQRNKGNFPGRFSGRQFSNSRSEMNVSTLELGDSALYLCASSNIQRGNTEAFFGQGTRLTVV.

The chain joins TRBV11-2 to TRBJ2-3; TCRdb returns TRBD1, unconfirmable since there is no DNA. Per the germline V gene, CDR1 is SGHAT and CDR2 is FQNNGV. There are 17 residues in the CDR3. The CDR3: CASNTLRGRASTDTQYF.

The J gene is TRBJ1-4, the V gene TRBV12-3 or TRBV12-4; TCRdb selects TRBD1, and the lack of DNA leaves this call unchecked. The CDR3 spans 16 residues. The CDR3 region is CASNPTGTGVGEKLFF.